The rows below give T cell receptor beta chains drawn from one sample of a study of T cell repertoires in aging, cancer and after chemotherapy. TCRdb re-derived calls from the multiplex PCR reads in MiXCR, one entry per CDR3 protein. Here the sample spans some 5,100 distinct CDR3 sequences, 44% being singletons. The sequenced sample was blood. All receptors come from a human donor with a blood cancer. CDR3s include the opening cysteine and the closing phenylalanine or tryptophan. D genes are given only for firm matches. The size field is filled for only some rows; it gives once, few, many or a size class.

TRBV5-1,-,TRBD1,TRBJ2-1,TGCGCCAGCAGCTTGGATACAGGGGACTACAATGAGCAGTTCTTC,CASSLDTGDYNEQFF
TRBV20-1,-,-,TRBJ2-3,TGCAGTGCTGAAGGGGGGGCCGGAGTCACAGATACGCAGTATTTT,CSAEGGAGVTDTQYF
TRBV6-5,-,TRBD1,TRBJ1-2,TGTGCCAGCAGCGCCTACAGGGGGCTGGCTGGCTACACCTTC,CASSAYRGLAGYTF
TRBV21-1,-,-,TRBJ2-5,TGTGCCAGCAGCAAAGGGGCTAGCGGGGACGAAGAGACCCAGTACTTC,CASSKGASGDEETQYF
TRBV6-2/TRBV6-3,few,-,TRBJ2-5,TGTGCCAGCAGTCCCGGACGGATGCCGACAGGAGAGACCCAGTACTTC,CASSPGRMPTGETQYF
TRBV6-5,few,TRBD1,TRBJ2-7,TGTGCCAGCAGTTACTCGGGACAGGGGGTTTCCTACGAGCAGTACTTC,CASSYSGQGVSYEQYF
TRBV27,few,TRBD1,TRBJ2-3,TGTGCCAGCAGATCTAGACAGGGGGCTCGCACAGATACGCAGTATTTT,CASRSRQGARTDTQYF
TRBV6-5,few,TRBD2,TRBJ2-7,TGTGCCAGCAGTTACGGGCGGGAGGGCCCCTACGAGCAGTACTTC,CASSYGREGPYEQYF
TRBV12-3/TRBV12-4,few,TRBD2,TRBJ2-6,TGTGCCAGCAGTTTGGGGGGGGGAATGGGGGCCAACGTCCTGACTTTC,CASSLGGGMGANVLTF
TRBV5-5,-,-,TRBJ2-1,TGTGCCAGCAGTTCTTCCGGGACTTCTCTTTCGCTCAACTACAATGAGCAGTTCTTC,CASSSSGTSLSLNYNEQFF
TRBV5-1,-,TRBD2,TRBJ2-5,TGCGCCAGCAGCCGCCAACGGGGGGGCCGTGAGACCCAGTACTTC,CASSRQRGGRETQYF
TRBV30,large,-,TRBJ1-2,TGTGCCTGGAGTTCTGCTATTTATGGCTACACCTTC,CAWSSAIYGYTF
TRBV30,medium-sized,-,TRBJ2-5,TGTGCCTGGATGGAGACCCAGTACTTC,CAWMETQYF
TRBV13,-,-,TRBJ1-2,TGTGCCAGCAGCTTAAGGGGGTACAACTATGGCTACACCTTC,CASSLRGYNYGYTF
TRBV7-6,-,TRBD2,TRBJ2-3,TGTGCCAGCAGCCCCCTGGGGAGCGGGGGCACAGATACGCAGTATTTT,CASSPLGSGGTDTQYF
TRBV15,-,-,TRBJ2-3,TGTGCCACCAGCAGAGAGATGAGCGGCACAGATACGCAGTATTTT,CATSREMSGTDTQYF
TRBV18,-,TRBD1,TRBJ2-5,TGTGCCAGCTCACTTAAATGGAGACAGGGCAGACAAGAGACCCAGTACTTC,CASSLKWRQGRQETQYF
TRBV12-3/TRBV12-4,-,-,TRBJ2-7,TGTGCCAGCAGTTCCTCCGGCAGGGGCTACGAGCAGTACTTC,CASSSSGRGYEQYF
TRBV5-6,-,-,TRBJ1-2,TGTGCCAGCAGCTTGGTGGAGGGTCCGCGGAAGGGTGGCTACACCTTC,CASSLVEGPRKGGYTF
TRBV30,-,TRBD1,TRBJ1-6,TGTGCCTGGAGTCCCGGGACAGCATATAATTCACCCCTCCACTTT,CAWSPGTAYNSPLHF
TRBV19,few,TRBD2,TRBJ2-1,TGTGCCAGTAGTATAGTTTCGCTAGCGGGAGTCGCCTACAATGAGCAGTTCTTC,CASSIVSLAGVAYNEQFF
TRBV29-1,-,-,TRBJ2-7,TGCAGCGTCTCCGGGGCGGGGCTCGACGCGCAGTACTTC,CSVSGAGLDAQYF
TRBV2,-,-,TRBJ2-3,TGTGCCAGCAGTACCGGGACAGATACGCAGTATTTT,CASSTGTDTQYF
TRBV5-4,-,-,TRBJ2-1,TGTGCCAGCAGCTTGGTCGGGGTCTACCGCACCTCCTACAATGAGCAGTTCTTC,CASSLVGVYRTSYNEQFF
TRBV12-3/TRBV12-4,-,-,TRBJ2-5,TGTGCCAGCAGTTTTTCCAGCCAAGAGACCCAGTACTTC,CASSFSSQETQYF
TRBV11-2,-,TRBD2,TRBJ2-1,TGTGCCAGCAGCCAGCTAGCGGGAGAGTGGTTCTTC,CASSQLAGEWFF
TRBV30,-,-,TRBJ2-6,TGTGCCTCGTCAGGGGTCTCTGGGGCCAACGTCCTGACTTTC,CASSGVSGANVLTF
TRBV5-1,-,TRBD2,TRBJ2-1,TGCGCCAGCAGCTTCAGGTCTAGCGGGGGGAATGAGCAGTTCTTC,CASSFRSSGGNEQFF
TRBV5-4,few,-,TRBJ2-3,TGTGCCAGCAGCTTGGCCACTGGATCCAGCACAGATACGCAGTATTTT,CASSLATGSSTDTQYF
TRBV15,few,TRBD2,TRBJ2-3,TGTGCCACCAGCAGGAGCGGGGGTATATTTTCAGATACGCAGTATTTT,CATSRSGGIFSDTQYF
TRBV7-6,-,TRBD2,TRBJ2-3,TGTGCCAGCAGCTCTACTAGCGGGGGCACAGATACGCAGTATTTT,CASSSTSGGTDTQYF
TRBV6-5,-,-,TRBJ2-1,TGTGCCAGCAGTTACTCCGGGGGGCAAAATGAGCAGTTCTTC,CASSYSGGQNEQFF
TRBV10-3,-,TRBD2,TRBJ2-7,TGTGCCAGCAGTTTGAAACTAGCGGGAGGGCCTAAAGCCTACGAGCAGTACTTC,CASSLKLAGGPKAYEQYF
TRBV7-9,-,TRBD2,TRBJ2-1,TGTGCCAGCAGCTTGGGCCCAGCGGGGCGGGTTAATGAGCAGTTCTTC,CASSLGPAGRVNEQFF
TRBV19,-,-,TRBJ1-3,TGTGCCAGTAGTATAGTTGGCTTCTCTGGAAACACCATATATTTT,CASSIVGFSGNTIYF
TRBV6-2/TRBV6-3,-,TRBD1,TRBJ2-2,TGTGCCAGCAGTGCCGGGACAGGGGGCACCGGGGAGCTGTTTTTT,CASSAGTGGTGELFF
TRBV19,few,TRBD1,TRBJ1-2,TGTGCCAGTAGTCCCCGGACAGGGGAGGTTGGCTACACCTTC,CASSPRTGEVGYTF
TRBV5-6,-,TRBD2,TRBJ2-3,TGTGCCAGCAGCTCGCTAGCGGGGAACACAGATACGCAGTATTTT,CASSSLAGNTDTQYF
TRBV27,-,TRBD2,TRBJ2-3,TGTGCCAGCAGTCTAGCGGGGGGGCCGGAGTATTTT,CASSLAGGPEYF
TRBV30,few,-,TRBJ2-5,TGTGCCTGGAGTGTAGGGCGGAGGCACCAAGAGACCCAGTACTTC,CAWSVGRRHQETQYF
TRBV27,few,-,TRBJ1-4,TGTGCCAGCAGTTCTAACGAAAAACTGTTTTTT,CASSSNEKLFF
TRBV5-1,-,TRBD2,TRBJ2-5,TGCGCCAGCAGCTTTAGTAGCGGGCAAGAGACCCAGTACTTC,CASSFSSGQETQYF
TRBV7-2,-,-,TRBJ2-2,TGTGCCAGCAGCTTGGGGGTAGAGGTCGGGGAGCTGTTTTTT,CASSLGVEVGELFF
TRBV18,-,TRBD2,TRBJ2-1,TGTGCCAGCGGGGAAGAGGGGACTAGTTGGTTCTTC,CASGEEGTSWFF
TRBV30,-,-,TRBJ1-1,TGTGCCTGGAGGCCCGTAGGTGGCAGCAGGACTGAAGCTTTCTTT,CAWRPVGGSRTEAFF
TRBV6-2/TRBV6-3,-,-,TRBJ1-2,TGTGCCAGCAGGCAAGACACAGGGAACTATGGCTACACCTTC,CASRQDTGNYGYTF
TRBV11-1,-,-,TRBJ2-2,TGTGCCAGCGGGGTAGAAATGAACACCGGGGAGCTGTTTTTT,CASGVEMNTGELFF
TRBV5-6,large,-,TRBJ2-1,TGTGCCAGCAGCTTCCAGGGAGGGACAAATGAGCAGTTCTTC,CASSFQGGTNEQFF
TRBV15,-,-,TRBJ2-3,TGTGCCACCAGCAGAGATGGAAGGACGTCTAGCACAGATACGCAGTATTTT,CATSRDGRTSSTDTQYF
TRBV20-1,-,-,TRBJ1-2,TGCAGTGCTGAACAGTTCGGAGAGGGCTACACCTTC,CSAEQFGEGYTF
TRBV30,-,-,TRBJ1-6,TGTGCCTGGAGTGTGGGGGTTAATTCACCTCTCCACTTT,CAWSVGVNSPLHF
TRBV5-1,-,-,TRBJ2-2,TGCGCCAGCAGGGTAGGGAGTGCGAACACCGGGGAGCTGTTTTTT,CASRVGSANTGELFF
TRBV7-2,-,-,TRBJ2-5,TGTGCCAGCAGCACCAGCCTACCGGAGGGCATGGAGACCCAGTACTTC,CASSTSLPEGMETQYF
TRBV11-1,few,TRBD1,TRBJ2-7,TGTGCCAGCAGCCCAGACAGGGGGTCCGAGCAGTACTTC,CASSPDRGSEQYF
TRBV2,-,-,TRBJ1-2,TGTGCCAGCACCCAGTATGGCTACACCTTC,CASTQYGYTF
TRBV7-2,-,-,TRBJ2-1,TGTGCCAGCAGCTTAGGTGGGACCTACAATGAGCAGTTCTTC,CASSLGGTYNEQFF
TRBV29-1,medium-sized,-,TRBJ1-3,TGCAGCGCCCTTCGTAGGGGGACTGGAAACACCATATATTTT,CSALRRGTGNTIYF
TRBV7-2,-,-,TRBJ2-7,TGTGCCAGCAGCTTCCGGGGCGGATACGAGCAGTACTTC,CASSFRGGYEQYF
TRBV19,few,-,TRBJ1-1,TGTGCCAGTAGTCTCGGAGGGACGCAGAACACTGAAGCTTTCTTT,CASSLGGTQNTEAFF
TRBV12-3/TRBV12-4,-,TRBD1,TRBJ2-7,TGTGCCAGCAGTAGCGGACAGGGTGCCTACGAGCAGTACTTC,CASSSGQGAYEQYF